One and the same sample provided the 9 T cell receptor beta chains below, sequenced in a study of monozygotic twins with inflammatory bowel disease. Reprocessing the 5' RACE reads, TCRdb reports a single entry for every CDR3 protein and omits DNA. Its listing shows some 440,000 distinct CDR3 sequences. Specimen: blood. The receptors stem from a human donor with ulcerative colitis or Crohn's disease, or a healthy co-twin of an affected twin (not recorded which).

The chain has TRBV7-8 and TRBJ2-3; TCRdb selects TRBD2, and the lack of DNA leaves this call unchecked. CDR1 is SGHVS and CDR2 is FQNEAQ in the germline V gene. The CDR3 has 16 residues. CDR3 in amino acids: CASSLYEGCRTDTQYF.

The V gene is TRBV20-1, the J gene TRBJ2-2; TCRdb reports TRBD1, a call that lacks DNA to check it against. CDR1 is DFQATT and CDR2 is SNEGSKA in the germline V gene (reference sequence). This CDR3 contains 17 residues. This CDR3 is CSARDLRTGGITGELFF.

The V and J genes are TRBV28 and TRBJ1-5; lacking DNA, the TRBD1 call made by TCRdb goes unchecked. This CDR3 has 14 amino acids. Germline V CDR1 and CDR2: MDHEN, SYDVKM. CDR3 protein: CASTKAGSNQPQHF. The full variable domain, rest sourced from reference TRBV28 and TRBJ1-5, is DVKVTQSSRYLVKRTGEKVFLECVQDMDHENMFWYRQDPGLGLRLIYFSYDVKMKEKGDIPEGYSVSREKKERFSLILESASTNQTSMYLCASTKAGSNQPQHFGDGTRLSIL.

The J gene is TRBJ2-7, the V gene TRBV5-1; TCRdb outputs TRBD1, but without DNA this stays unchecked. The CDR3 loop spans 15 amino acids. Germline V gene lookup returns CDR1 SGHRS and CDR2 YFSETQ. The CDR3 reads CASSLNRDNDYEQYF.

The rearrangement links TRBV20-1 to TRBJ1-5; TCRdb gives TRBD1 as the D gene, but with no DNA this cannot be confirmed. The germline CDR1 and CDR2 sequences are DFQATT and SNEGSKA (reference sequence). The CDR3 extends over 12 amino acids. This CDR3 is CSAGGGYQPQHF.

The genes are TRBV18 and TRBJ2-5; no DNA is available, so the TRBD2 call from TCRdb remains unchecked. The CDR3 runs to 14 residues. Germline V lookup: CDR1 KGHSH, CDR2 LQKENI. Here the CDR3 reads CASSPGGSVETQYF.

The chain links TRBV20-1 to TRBJ1-5. This CDR3 contains 13 residues. Germline lookup yields CDR1 DFQATT and CDR2 SNEGSKA (reference sequence). The CDR3 sequence is CSAIGSLNQPQHF.

The V gene is TRBV19, the J gene TRBJ2-5; TCRdb proposes TRBD1, but this gene call is untestable without DNA. Per germline, CDR1 LNHDA and CDR2 SQIVND (reference sequence). The CDR3 covers 16 residues. The CDR3 spells CASSMPGGAPGETQYF.

This chain uses TRBV6-2 or TRBV6-3 with TRBJ1-1; TCRdb outputs TRBD1, but without DNA this stays unchecked. In germline, CDR1 is MNHEY, CDR2 SVGEGT. This CDR3 comprises 14 residues. CDR3 amino acids: CASSLSTGITEAFF.